The next 31 T cell receptor beta chains were all read from a single sample in a study of blood T cells in healthy people across ages. Through a sample-barcoded 5' primer and a J-beta primer mix, a second PCR was run for roughly 7 to 11 cycles. MiXCR, run by TCRdb on the 5' RACE reads, gives a single entry per CDR3 protein. Seen here are roughly 1.9 million distinct CDR3 sequences, about 39% observed once, and the top ten hold 23%. The source material was blood. The receptors derive from a human donor in good health.

The chain carries TRBV18 and TRBJ1-5; D gene unclear. V was trimmed by 3 bases and J by 5 bases, leaving 20 bases between them. From germline, CDR1 is KGHSH and CDR2 LQKENI. The CDR3 consists of 17 residues. CDR3 amino acids: CASSPQPPSQHHQPQHF. The CDR3, as DNA: TGTGCCAGCTCACCCCAGCCTCCCTCACAACACCATCAGCCCCAGCATTTT.

This clonotype showed up many times. The chain uses TRBV5-1 and TRBJ2-7; TRBD1 matches 7 bases. Trimming removed 4 bases from V and 4 bases from J; junction bases left unmatched: 8. CDR3 size: 14 residues. Germline CDR1 reads SGHRS; CDR2 reads YFSETQ. The CDR3 spells CASSPTGSSYEQYF. CDR3 nucleotide sequence: TGCGCCAGCAGCCCGACAGGGTCCTCGTACGAGCAGTACTTC.

The chain couples TRBV7-9 to TRBJ1-1, with no clear D. Germline assignment: CDR1 SEHNR and CDR2 FQNEAQ (reference sequence). Trimming left V 1 base short and J 1 base short, with 10 bases between. This CDR3 has 15 amino acids. This CDR3 reads CASSLGARKNTEAFF. CDR3 DNA: TGTGCCAGCAGCTTAGGAGCCAGGAAGAACACTGAAGCTTTCTTT.

The chain links TRBV3-1 to TRBJ2-4, with 8 bases aligning to TRBD2. The DNA end is a closer match to TRBJ2-7, so the J assignment may be wrong. This CDR3 is 17 amino acids long. In germline, CDR1 is LGHDT, CDR2 YNNKEL (reference sequence). In nucleotides, the CDR3 is TGTGCCAGCAGCCAAGGAGTGGGTAGCGGGGTTTCCTACGAGCAGTACTTC. Amino acids: CASSQGVGSGVSYEQYF.

This sequence joins TRBV7-9 and TRBJ1-1; no clear D. Trimming took 0 bases from V and 5 from J, leaving 19 bases between them. This CDR3 is built from 17 residues. From germline, CDR1 is SEHNR and CDR2 FQNEAQ (reference sequence). Written as DNA, the CDR3 is TGTGCCAGCAGCTTAGCGACAATCGGCCCCCGGAGGACTGAAGCTTTCTTT. Protein product: CASSLATIGPRRTEAFF.

This clonotype was seen ten or more times. The chain links TRBV7-2 to TRBJ2-7; 7 bases fit TRBD2. The V gene's germline CDR1 is SGHTA and CDR2 FQGNSA. V lost 5 bases, J lost 7 bases, and 5 bases stayed unmatched. The CDR3 runs to 12 residues. CDR3: CASSHGRGEQYF. For the CDR3, the DNA is TGTGCCAGCAGCCATGGGCGGGGGGAGCAGTACTTC.

The chain combines TRBV7-2 with TRBJ2-1; 9 bases are a match to TRBD1. Trimming removed 7 bases from V and 5 bases from J; junction bases left unmatched: 6. Germline values: CDR1 SGHTA, CDR2 FQGNSA. The CDR3 runs 14 residues. The CDR3 nucleotides read TGTGCCAGCACCGGGACAGGGTTGCACAATGAGCAGTTCTTC. Its protein product is CASTGTGLHNEQFF.

The rearrangement joins TRBV6-5 to TRBJ2-6; D not resolved. This CDR3 is 18 amino acids long. V shed 1 base and J shed 1 base, with 14 bases lying between them. The germline V gene has CDR1 MNHEY and CDR2 SVGAGI. The DNA of the CDR3 is TGTGCCAGCAGTTACTACGGAATGACCGAGTCTGGGGCCAACGTCCTGACTTTC. Amino acid sequence: CASSYYGMTESGANVLTF.

The genes are TRBV13 and TRBJ2-1, with 10 bases that match TRBD1. The V and J ends lost 4 bases and 6 bases, in that order; junction bases with no gene match: 6. Germline values: CDR1 PRHDT, CDR2 FYEKMQ (reference sequence). This CDR3 spans 15 amino acids. The CDR3 is CASSSSRTGGNEQFF. The DNA of the CDR3 is TGTGCCAGCAGCTCTTCTCGGACAGGGGGCAATGAGCAGTTCTTC.

This clonotype showed up just a few times. CDR3 in DNA: TGTGCCAGCAGTAAAATGGCAGGGAGACCCGATGAGCAGTTCTTC. Amino acids: CASSKMAGRPDEQFF. The chain is built from TRBV11-1 and TRBJ2-1; D possibly matches TRBD1 or TRBD2 (5 bases each). The ends were cut back, 6 bases at V and 8 bases at J, with 20 bases in the middle. This CDR3 is built from 15 residues. Germline V gives CDR1 SGHAT, CDR2 FQDESV (reference sequence).

The V call is TRBV4-1, the J call TRBJ2-3; D gene uncertain. Germline V lookup: CDR1 MGHRA, CDR2 YSYEKL. This CDR3 region has 15 residues. Trimming removed 0 bases at V and 0 bases at J, with 7 bases between. CDR3 coding DNA: TGCGCCAGCAGCCAAGAGAGGTTTAGCACAGATACGCAGTATTTT. This encodes CASSQERFSTDTQYF.

There are many counts of this clonotype. The V gene is TRBV11-1, the J gene TRBJ2-1; TRBD2 agrees at 8 bases. CDR1 is SGHAT, CDR2 FQDESV, per germline (reference sequence). V dropped 3 bases and J dropped 7; count of bases not matched to a gene: 5. CDR3 size: 14 residues. The CDR3: CASSFSGTGNEQFF. The CDR3 region has the DNA TGTGCCAGCAGCTTTAGCGGGACTGGGAATGAGCAGTTCTTC. Using reference TRBV11-1 and TRBJ2-1 for the parts outside the CDR3, the full variable domain is EAEVAQSPRYKITEKSQAVAFWCDPISGHATLYWYRQILGQGPELLVQFQDESVVDDSQLPKDRFSAERLKGVDSTLKIQPAELGDSAMYLCASSFSGTGNEQFFGPGTRLTVL.

This rearrangement joins TRBV12-3 or TRBV12-4 to TRBJ2-4; 12 bases line up with TRBD2. Trimming cost V 5 bases and J 6 bases; bases outside gene matches: 5. The CDR3 runs 15 residues. CDR3 coding DNA: TGTGCCAGCAGTCCTAGCGGGGGGGGCGGAAACATTCAGTACTTC. Amino acid sequence: CASSPSGGGGNIQYF.

The chain recombines TRBV20-1 with TRBJ2-4; a possible D gene is TRBD2 (6 bases). Germline CDR1 and CDR2: DFQATT and SNEGSKA (reference sequence). The CDR3 sequence is 18 residues long. V shed 3 bases and J shed 0 bases, with 21 bases lying between them. The CDR3 sequence: CSASGQGISGLAKNIQYF. The CDR3 DNA sequence: TGCAGTGCTAGTGGCCAGGGTATATCGGGACTAGCCAAAAACATTCAGTACTTC.

This clonotype was seen just once. The chain employs TRBV6-2 or TRBV6-3 and TRBJ2-2, with a weak D call TRBD1 (5 bases). The CDR3 has 14 amino acids. V dropped 4 bases and J dropped 6 bases, with 12 bases sitting between them. CDR1 MNHEY and CDR2 SVGEGT come from the germline V gene. The CDR3 here is CASSSQGFSGELFF. The DNA of the CDR3 is TGTGCCAGCAGTTCCCAGGGATTCTCCGGGGAGCTGTTTTTT.

This chain joins TRBV6-1 and TRBJ1-5; TRBD1 is a possible D gene (5 bases). Per germline, CDR1 MNHNS and CDR2 SASEGT. The CDR3 consists of 14 residues. V lost 6 bases to trimming and J lost 4 bases, with 13 bases between them. CDR3 DNA: TGTGCCAGCAGGAGGGGACCTTTAAATCAGCCCCAGCATTTT. It specifies CASRRGPLNQPQHF.

This chain links TRBV10-3 with TRBJ2-1; maybe TRBD1 (6 bases). The CDR3 covers 13 residues. Germline assignment: CDR1 ENHRY and CDR2 SYGVKD. The V end was cut by 8 bases, the J end by 6 bases, with 14 bases between. The CDR3 coding sequence is TGTGCCATCGGGGGCAGGACCACCAATGAGCAGTTCTTC. Protein: CAIGGRTTNEQFF.

V is TRBV6-5 and J is TRBJ1-2; no clear D gene. The CDR3 has 16 amino acids. With 8 bases removed from V and 2 bases from J, the gap between germline ends came to 21 bases. Germline CDR1 MNHEY, CDR2 SVGAGI. The CDR3 DNA is TGTGCCAGCGGCTCGAACCTCTTCGGGGAAAACTATGGCTACACCTTC. Encoded protein: CASGSNLFGENYGYTF.

This clonotype was detected a few times. This chain links TRBV3-1 with TRBJ2-1; 16 nucleotides line up with TRBD2. CDR1 is LGHDT, CDR2 YNNKEL, per germline (reference sequence). With 0 bases clipped from V and 4 bases from J, the junction kept 3 bases outside the gene matches. This CDR3 comprises 18 residues. The CDR3 reads CASSQDPGLAGGYNEQFF. In nucleotides, the CDR3 is TGTGCCAGCAGCCAAGATCCGGGACTAGCGGGGGGGTACAATGAGCAGTTCTTC.

CDR3 in amino acids: CSVGGATLMNTEAFF. The CDR3 bases are TGCAGCGTAGGGGGGGCAACCCTCATGAACACTGAAGCTTTCTTT. The rearrangement uses TRBV29-1 and TRBJ1-1; TRBD1 might be the D (6 bases). Germline V gene sequence: CDR1 SQVTM, CDR2 ANQGSEA. The CDR3 spans 15 residues. V was cut by 6 bases and J by 0 bases, with 17 bases left in between.

The CDR3 coding sequence is TGCGCCAGCAGCTCAGGCCCGCAGGGGGCGCGCGACAATGAGCAGTTCTTC. Its protein product is CASSSGPQGARDNEQFF. The chain carries TRBV5-1 and TRBJ2-1; 8 bases agree with TRBD1. The V gene end was trimmed by 3 bases and the J gene end by 5 bases; junction bases not matched to a gene: 13. Per germline, CDR1 SGHRS and CDR2 YFSETQ. The CDR3 spans 17 residues.

The chain couples TRBV20-1 to TRBJ1-2; maybe TRBD1 (5 bases). CDR3 length equals 15 residues. Between the trimmed V and J ends, which lost 1 base and 2 bases, there was a span of 14 bases. The germline V gene has CDR1 DFQATT and CDR2 SNEGSKA (reference sequence). The CDR3 region is CSARVVSGQNYGYTF. As DNA, the CDR3 is TGCAGTGCTAGAGTGGTATCGGGGCAGAACTATGGCTACACCTTC.

The chain combines TRBV12-3 or TRBV12-4 with TRBJ2-5, with 7 positions matching TRBD2. The CDR3 consists of 14 residues. The V gene end was trimmed by 8 bases and the J gene end by 4 bases; junction bases not matched to a gene: 10. The CDR3 sequence is CASVFSGGSETQYF. Written as DNA, the CDR3 is TGTGCCAGCGTCTTCTCGGGGGGATCAGAGACCCAGTACTTC.

The rearrangement links TRBV28 to TRBJ1-2, with D uncertain. The CDR3 covers 11 residues. V was shortened by 11 bases and J by 1 base, with 8 bases between the two germline ends. Germline-derived CDR1 and CDR2 are MDHEN and SYDVKM. The CDR3 DNA reads as TGTGCCTACTCAAGTAACTATGGCTACACCTTC. Protein sequence: CAYSSNYGYTF.

The chain employs TRBV25-1 and TRBJ2-5; tentatively, D is TRBD2 (6 bases). The J call is doubtful: the DNA matches TRBJ2-7 better. Germline V CDR1 and CDR2: MGHDK, SYGVNS. The CDR3 has 15 residues. CDR3 in DNA: TGTGCCAGCAGTGAATGTGGGGGGAACCCCTACGAGCAGTACTTC. Its translation: CASSECGGNPYEQYF.

This clonotype was detected a few times. The chain uses TRBV9 and TRBJ2-1; D call uncertain. CDR3 size: 13 residues. V was cut by 0 bases and J by 5 bases, with 6 bases left in between. Germline V CDR1 and CDR2: SGDLS, YYNGEE. CDR3 amino acids: CASSVVGDNEQFF. The CDR3 DNA follows: TGTGCCAGCAGCGTAGTCGGAGACAATGAGCAGTTCTTC. Combining the CDR3 with reference TRBV9 and TRBJ2-1 gives the whole variable domain DSGVTQTPKHLITATGQRVTLRCSPRSGDLSVYWYQQSLDQGLQFLIQYYNGEERAKGNILERFSAQQFPDLHSELNLSSLELGDSALYFCASSVVGDNEQFFGPGTRLTVL.

The table lists this clonotype with a few counts. The chain employs TRBV27 and TRBJ2-1, with 7 bases lining up with TRBD1. CDR1 and CDR2 (germline): MNHEY, SMNVEV (reference sequence). J was trimmed by 6 bases and V by 4 bases; bases with no gene match: 9. The CDR3 covers 15 residues. The CDR3 nucleotides read TGTGCCAGCAGTTCCGCCGGGACAGTATCCAATGAGCAGTTCTTC. Translated: CASSSAGTVSNEQFF.

This sequence joins TRBV5-5 and TRBJ2-3; either TRBD1 or TRBD2 may fit D (5 bases each). V was shortened by 1 base and J by 0 bases, with 18 bases between the two germline ends. The CDR3 consists of 18 residues. Germline-derived CDR1 and CDR2 are SGHKS and YYEKEE (reference sequence). The CDR3 DNA reads as TGTGCCAGCAGCTTGACCCAAACCGGGACCCGAAGCACAGATACGCAGTATTTT. It yields the protein CASSLTQTGTRSTDTQYF.

Only a few counts were recorded for this clonotype. J is TRBJ2-3 and V is TRBV5-1; no firm D call. In germline, CDR1 is SGHRS, CDR2 YFSETQ. Trimming took 0 bases from V and 6 from J, leaving 14 bases between them. The CDR3 sequence is 15 residues long. This CDR3 reads CASSLAFKLSDTQYF. The CDR3 DNA is TGCGCCAGCAGCTTGGCTTTTAAGCTGTCGGATACGCAGTATTTT.

This clonotype was seen only a few times. The genes are TRBV12-3 or TRBV12-4 and TRBJ2-4, with unresolved D. The length of the CDR3 is 12 residues. Trimming left V 5 bases short and J 13 bases short, with 15 bases between. Here the CDR3 DNA reads TGTGCCAGCAGTGCACCCCCCACAGACCAGTACTTC. It specifies CASSAPPTDQYF.

The genes are TRBV6-2 or TRBV6-3 and TRBJ2-1; D is unresolved. Trimming pared 6 bases from V and 4 bases from J, leaving 10 bases between. The CDR3 has 13 amino acids. CDR1 is MNHEY, CDR2 SVGEGT, per germline. The CDR3 nucleotides are TGTGCCAGCAGCCTGCCCCAATACAATGAGCAGTTCTTC. Translating gives CASSLPQYNEQFF.